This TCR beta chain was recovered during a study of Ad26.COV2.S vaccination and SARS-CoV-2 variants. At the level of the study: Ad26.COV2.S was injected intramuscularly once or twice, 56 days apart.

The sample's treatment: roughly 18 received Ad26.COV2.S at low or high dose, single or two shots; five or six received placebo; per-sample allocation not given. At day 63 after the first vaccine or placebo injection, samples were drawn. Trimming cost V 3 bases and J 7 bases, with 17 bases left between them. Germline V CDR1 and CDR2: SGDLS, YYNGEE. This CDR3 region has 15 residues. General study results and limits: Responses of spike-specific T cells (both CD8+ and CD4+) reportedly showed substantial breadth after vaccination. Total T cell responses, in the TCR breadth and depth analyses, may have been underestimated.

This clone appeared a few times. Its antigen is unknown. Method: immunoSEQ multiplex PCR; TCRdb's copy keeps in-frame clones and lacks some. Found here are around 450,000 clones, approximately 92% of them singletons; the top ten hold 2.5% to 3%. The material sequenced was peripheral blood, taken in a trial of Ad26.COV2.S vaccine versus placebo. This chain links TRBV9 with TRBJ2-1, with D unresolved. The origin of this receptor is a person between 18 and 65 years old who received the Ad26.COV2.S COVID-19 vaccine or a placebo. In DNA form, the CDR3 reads TGTGCCAGCAGCGAGACTCTAGGCCGGGTTAATGAGCAGTTCTTC. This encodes CASSETLGRVNEQFF.